These 15 T cell receptor beta chains share one sample of origin, sequenced in a study of cytomegalovirus exposure and HLA in healthy donors. Amplification used 60 Vbeta primers and 13 Jbeta primers. This table comes from immunoSEQ multiplex PCR, and its TCRdb copy is limited to in-frame clones, with some not included. Of about 190,000 clones listed, under 80% are singletons. What was sequenced was PBMCs. The receptor set was obtained from a man aged 25-40 years in good health and CMV-seropositive.

The table lists this clone with a few counts. The chain combines TRBV7-2 with TRBJ2-1; 7 bases line up with TRBD2. Germline V gives CDR1 SGHTA, CDR2 FQGNSA. The CDR3 is 15 residues long. Trimming removed 5 bases from V and 5 bases from J; junction bases left unmatched: 9. CDR3 bases: TGTGCCAGCAGCCGAGGGACTACCAAACACAATGAGCAGTTCTTC. Residues: CASSRGTTKHNEQFF.

The V call is TRBV5-1, the J call TRBJ2-7, with D tentatively TRBD2 (6 bases). CDR3 size: 14 residues. V gave up 0 bases and J gave up 8 bases, with 15 bases separating them. CDR1 is SGHRS and CDR2 is YFSETQ in the germline V gene. CDR3 amino acids: CASSLGAVEGKQYF. The CDR3 nucleotides read TGCGCCAGCAGCTTGGGAGCGGTGGAGGGTAAGCAGTACTTC.

The V gene is TRBV5-1, the J gene TRBJ1-3; D not resolved. Germline assignment: CDR1 SGHRS and CDR2 YFSETQ. The length of the CDR3 is 16 residues. V lost 5 bases and J 0 bases, leaving 15 bases between the germline ends. CDR3 DNA sequence: TGCGCCAGCAGGGCCCCCGGAGCCAGCTCTGGAAACACCATATATTTT. Amino acids: CASRAPGASSGNTIYF.

The gene calls are TRBV30 and TRBJ2-1; TRBD1 agrees at 8 bases. Losses at the gene ends were 1 base for V and 8 bases for J; bases not matched to a gene: 1. The CDR3 is 12 residues long. Germline V gives CDR1 GTSNPN, CDR2 SVGIG (reference sequence). The CDR3 nucleotides read TGTGCCTGGAGTGCAGGGGGCGATGAGCAGTTCTTC. This translates into CAWSAGGDEQFF.

The chain couples TRBV7-3 to TRBJ2-3; D may be TRBD1 (5 bases). Germline assignment: CDR1 SGHTA and CDR2 FQGTGA. The CDR3 is 15 amino acids. V was cut by 1 base and J by 2 bases, with 10 bases left in between. The DNA for the CDR3 is TGTGCCAGCAGCTTAAGGGGCCGCCTCACAGATACGCAGTATTTT. Residues: CASSLRGRLTDTQYF. Full variable domain (remainder filled in from reference TRBV7-3 and TRBJ2-3): GAGVSQTPSNKVTEKGKYVELRCDPISGHTALYWYRQSLGQGPEFLIYFQGTGAADDSGLPNDRFFAVRPEGSVSTLKIQRTERGDSAVYLCASSLRGRLTDTQYFGPGTRLTVL.

The chain uses TRBV6-5 and TRBJ2-5, with 8 bases matching TRBD2. The germline gives CDR1 MNHEY, CDR2 SVGAGI. V lost 5 bases to trimming and J lost 4 bases; unmatched junction nucleotides: 6. The CDR3 has 14 amino acids. The CDR3 nucleotides read TGTGCCAGCAGTCCCCCGGGGGGGCTAGAGACCCAGTACTTC. This encodes CASSPPGGLETQYF.

The chain has TRBV7-9 and TRBJ2-5; 7 bases map to TRBD2. Gene TRBJ2-7 matches the end of the DNA better, so the J call may be wrong. There are 16 residues in the CDR3. CDR1 and CDR2 (germline): SEHNR, FQNEAQ (reference sequence). The CDR3 DNA reads TGTGCCAGCAGCTTGATGGGCGCGGGAGTATTCGACGAGCAGTACTTC. Its translation: CASSLMGAGVFDEQYF.

The rearrangement links TRBV6-5 to TRBJ1-1; maybe TRBD1 (5 bases). CDR3 length: 13 residues. Trimming stripped 6 bases from V and 5 bases from J, with 13 bases between. In germline, CDR1 is MNHEY, CDR2 SVGAGI. Here the CDR3 DNA reads TGTGCCAGCAGCCCGGGGGGAAGGACTGAAGCTTTCTTT. Translation: CASSPGGRTEAFF.

This sequence joins TRBV4-1 and TRBJ1-2; 8 bases are a match to TRBD1. The ends lost 4 bases at V and 8 bases at J; junction bases unmatched: 9. Germline V gene sequence: CDR1 MGHRA, CDR2 YSYEKL. The CDR3 length is 14 residues. The CDR3 loop reads CASSLLGTGEGYTF. The CDR3 region has the DNA TGCGCCAGCAGCCTCCTAGGGACAGGAGAAGGCTACACCTTC.

The chain is built from TRBV28 and TRBJ1-2; tentatively, D is TRBD1 (6 bases). Germline values: CDR1 MDHEN, CDR2 SYDVKM. The ends were cut back, 8 bases at V and 0 bases at J, with 19 bases in the middle. This CDR3 is built from 16 residues. This CDR3 reads CASSIARTATNYGYTF. DNA of the CDR3: TGTGCCAGCTCAATTGCCAGGACAGCTACTAACTATGGCTACACCTTC.

The chain recombines TRBV7-3 with TRBJ2-1; perhaps TRBD2 as D (6 bases). Germline V gene sequence: CDR1 SGHTA, CDR2 FQGTGA. The V and J ends lost 5 bases and 1 base respectively, with 9 bases between them. This CDR3 region has 14 residues. Here the CDR3 reads CASSPGGSYNEQFF. The CDR3 DNA sequence: TGTGCCAGCAGCCCCGGGGGTTCCTACAATGAGCAGTTCTTC.

The chain carries TRBV30 and TRBJ2-5; 11 nucleotides match TRBD1. TRBJ2-7 explains the end of the DNA better; the J call may be wrong. The germline gives CDR1 GTSNPN, CDR2 SVGIG (reference sequence). CDR3 size: 13 residues. CDR3 in amino acids: CASGTGGGYEQYF. In nucleotides, the CDR3 is TGTGCCTCCGGGACAGGGGGAGGCTACGAGCAGTACTTC.

The V and J genes are TRBV7-2 and TRBJ1-1, with D possibly matching TRBD1 (5 bases). This CDR3 contains 10 residues. V lost 3 bases, J lost 11 bases, and 7 bases lay in between. Germline assignment: CDR1 SGHTA and CDR2 FQGNSA. For the CDR3, the DNA is TGTGCCAGCAGCTTTCGACAGGCTTTCTTT. The encoded protein is CASSFRQAFF.

CDR3 coding DNA: TGCGCCAGCAGCTCTGAGAGCTACAATGAGCAGTTCTTC. It encodes CASSSESYNEQFF. The chain links TRBV5-1 to TRBJ2-1, with D unclear. The CDR3 has 13 residues. Germline-derived CDR1 and CDR2 are SGHRS and YFSETQ. V was shortened by 3 bases and J by 3 bases, with 7 bases between the two germline ends.

This clone was detected a few times. The rearrangement uses TRBV29-1 and TRBJ2-3; D unresolved. The length of the CDR3 is 12 residues. Between the trimmed V and J ends, which lost 3 bases and 7 bases, there was a span of 11 bases. From germline, CDR1 is SQVTM and CDR2 ANQGSEA. CDR3 loop: CSVEAETNTQYF. The CDR3 DNA reads as TGCAGCGTTGAGGCCGAAACAAATACGCAGTATTTT.